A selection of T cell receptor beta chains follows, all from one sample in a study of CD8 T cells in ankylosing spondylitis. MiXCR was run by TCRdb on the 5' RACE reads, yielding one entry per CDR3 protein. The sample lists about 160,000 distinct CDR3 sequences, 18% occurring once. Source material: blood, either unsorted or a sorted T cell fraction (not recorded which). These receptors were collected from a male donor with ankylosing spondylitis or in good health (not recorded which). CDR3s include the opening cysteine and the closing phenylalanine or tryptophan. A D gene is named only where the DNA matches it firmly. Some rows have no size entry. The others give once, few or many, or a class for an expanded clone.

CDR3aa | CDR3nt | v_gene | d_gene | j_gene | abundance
CSVEDWGDPDEQYF | TGCAGCGTTGAAGACTGGGGGGACCCGGACGAGCAGTACTTC | TRBV29-1 | - | TRBJ2-7 | many
CAISAMIRTGASNYGYTF | TGTGCCATCAGTGCAATGATTCGGACAGGGGCCTCTAACTATGGCTACACCTTC | TRBV10-3 | TRBD1 | TRBJ1-2 | -
CASSLQYNEQFF | TGCGCCAGCAGCCTACAGTACAATGAGCAGTTCTTC | TRBV5-1 | - | TRBJ2-1 | many
CASGRQGTSTDTQYF | TGTGCCAGCGGGCGACAGGGGACTAGCACAGATACGCAGTATTTT | TRBV2 | TRBD1 | TRBJ2-3 | few
CSARTGGWGNTGELFF | TGCAGTGCTAGGACGGGCGGTTGGGGGAACACCGGGGAGCTGTTTTTT | TRBV20-1 | - | TRBJ2-2 | -
CTSSQVSSGDYNEQFF | TGCACCAGCAGCCAAGTTTCCAGCGGAGATTACAATGAACAGTTCTTC | TRBV1 | - | TRBJ2-1 | -
CASSNAPDRGTYEQYF | TGTGCCAGCAGCAATGCCCCCGACAGGGGTACCTACGAGCAGTACTTC | TRBV11-2 | TRBD1 | TRBJ2-7 | -
CSVEDRASKRELFF | TGCAGCGTTGAAGATCGGGCTAGCAAACGGGAGCTGTTTTTT | TRBV29-1 | - | TRBJ2-2 | few
CASSEGDSYEQYF | TGCGCCAGCAGTGAAGGGGACAGCTACGAGCAGTACTTC | TRBV10-1 | TRBD1 | TRBJ2-7 | -
CASSLSPTGSYNEQFF | TGTGCCAGCAGCCTAAGCCCGACAGGGTCCTACAATGAGCAGTTCTTC | TRBV12-3/TRBV12-4 | TRBD1 | TRBJ2-1 | few
CSVQNTGELFF | TGCAGCGTTCAAAACACCGGGGAGCTGTTTTTT | TRBV29-1 | - | TRBJ2-2 | -
CASSFYGGSFADTQYF | TGTGCCAGTAGTTTTTATGGCGGGAGTTTCGCAGATACGCAGTATTTT | TRBV19 | TRBD2 | TRBJ2-3 | few
CSARDRRQYYSYEQYF | TGCAGTGCTAGAGATCGAAGGCAGTACTACTCCTACGAGCAGTACTTC | TRBV20-1 | - | TRBJ2-7 | -
CSVGVAGHTDTQYF | TGCAGCGTTGGAGTAGCGGGCCACACAGATACGCAGTATTTT | TRBV29-1 | TRBD2 | TRBJ2-3 | -
CASSLARSGSYNEQFF | TGTGCCAGCAGCTTAGCGCGAAGCGGCTCCTACAATGAGCAGTTCTTC | TRBV7-6 | - | TRBJ2-1 | few
CASRSSGGNTGELFF | TGTGCCAGCAGGTCTAGCGGGGGGAACACCGGGGAGCTGTTTTTT | TRBV6-1 | TRBD2 | TRBJ2-2 | many
CASSSGYGYTF | TGTGCCAGCAGCTCCGGCTATGGCTACACCTTC | TRBV2 | - | TRBJ1-2 | many
CASRAPGQGPRIQYF | TGTGCCAGCAGGGCCCCGGGACAGGGACCACGGATTCAGTACTTC | TRBV28 | TRBD1 | TRBJ2-4 | -
CASRLDTINEQFF | TGTGCCAGCAGATTAGACACTATCAATGAGCAGTTCTTC | TRBV28 | - | TRBJ2-1 | -
CSVDGQGFNEQFF | TGCAGCGTTGACGGACAGGGGTTCAATGAGCAGTTCTTC | TRBV29-1 | TRBD1 | TRBJ2-1 | -
CASSSGTSGTITGELFF | TGTGCCAGCAGCAGCGGGACTAGCGGGACGATTACCGGGGAGCTGTTTTTT | TRBV9 | TRBD2 | TRBJ2-2 | few
CASSSRQGGPYEQYF | TGTGCCAGCAGCTCTCGACAGGGGGGACCCTACGAGCAGTACTTC | TRBV7-8 | TRBD1 | TRBJ2-7 | -
CASSYSWLAGGPRDQYF | TGTGCCAGCAGTTACTCGTGGCTAGCGGGAGGCCCCCGGGACCAGTACTTC | TRBV6-5 | TRBD2 | TRBJ2-5 | few
CASSLFGTNSNQPQHF | TGTGCCAGCAGTTTATTCGGGACAAATAGCAATCAGCCCCAGCATTTT | TRBV12-3/TRBV12-4 | - | TRBJ1-5 | few
CSVGGLAGVSTDTQYF | TGCAGCGTTGGGGGACTAGCGGGAGTTAGCACAGATACGCAGTATTTT | TRBV29-1 | TRBD2 | TRBJ2-3 | -
CASSGKGALDTGELFF | TGTGCCAGCAGCGGCAAGGGAGCTCTGGACACCGGGGAGCTGTTTTTT | TRBV12-3/TRBV12-4 | - | TRBJ2-2 | many
CSARDVGRGPGQPQHF | TGCAGTGCTAGAGATGTCGGCAGGGGGCCAGGTCAGCCCCAGCATTTT | TRBV20-1 | TRBD1 | TRBJ1-5 | many
CASSFRGVYGYTF | TGTGCCAGCAGCTTCCGAGGGGTGTATGGCTACACCTTC | TRBV5-4 | - | TRBJ1-2 | -
CASSLSGSGNQPQHF | TGCGCCAGCAGCTTATCTGGGTCCGGCAATCAGCCCCAGCATTTT | TRBV5-1 | - | TRBJ1-5 | many
CATSYQDYEQYF | TGTGCCACCAGTTATCAGGACTACGAGCAGTACTTC | TRBV24-1 | - | TRBJ2-7 | many
CASSGTGGANVLTF | TGTGCCAGCAGCGGTACAGGAGGGGCCAACGTCCTGACTTTC | TRBV28 | - | TRBJ2-6 | few
CASSEGSANTGELFF | TGTGCCAGCTCAGAAGGATCCGCGAACACCGGGGAGCTGTTTTTT | TRBV18 | - | TRBJ2-2 | -
CASTRDRGRKGYTF | TGTGCCAGCACCCGGGACAGGGGGCGGAAGGGCTACACCTTC | TRBV6-1 | TRBD1 | TRBJ1-2 | -
CASRGGEDTQYF | TGCGCCAGCCGGGGAGGGGAAGATACGCAGTATTTT | TRBV5-1 | TRBD2 | TRBJ2-3 | -
CSVEGGATGANVLTF | TGCAGCGTTGAGGGAGGCGCCACCGGGGCCAACGTCCTGACTTTC | TRBV29-1 | - | TRBJ2-6 | -
CASSPFRLAGHVANEQFF | TGTGCCAGCAGTCCCTTCCGACTAGCGGGTCATGTAGCCAATGAGCAGTTCTTC | TRBV28 | TRBD2 | TRBJ2-1 | -
CSASHSGATYEQYF | TGCAGTGCTTCCCATAGCGGGGCCACCTACGAGCAGTACTTC | TRBV20-1 | TRBD2 | TRBJ2-7 | many
CSARGGLAEAYEQYF | TGCAGTGCTAGGGGTGGACTAGCGGAGGCCTACGAGCAGTACTTC | TRBV20-1 | TRBD2 | TRBJ2-7 | few
CASRTGGGTGELFF | TGTGCCAGCAGAACGGGAGGGGGCACCGGGGAGCTGTTTTTT | TRBV2 | TRBD2 | TRBJ2-2 | few
CASSQERAEETQYF | TGCGCCAGCAGCCAAGAGAGGGCTGAAGAGACCCAGTACTTC | TRBV4-1 | - | TRBJ2-5 | many